These 3 T cell receptor beta chains were sequenced from one sample in a study of blood T cell repertoires in COVID-19. Clones were sequenced by immunoSEQ multiplex PCR, and TCRdb holds only the in-frame ones, with some missing. This sample has approximately 250,000 clones, with around four fifths found just once. The sequencing sample was made of peripheral blood. Every receptor here comes from a woman aged 60-75 years with active or convalescent COVID-19.

This rearrangement joins TRBV5-1 to TRBJ2-5; TRBD2 matches 12 bases. The CDR3 runs to 16 residues. Germline lookup yields CDR1 SGHRS and CDR2 YFSETQ. The V gene end was trimmed by 1 base and the J gene end by 5 bases; junction bases not matched to a gene: 6. For the CDR3, the DNA is TGCGCCAGCAGCTTGCCTAGCGGGGGGGCCTATGAGACCCAGTACTTC. Its translation is CASSLPSGGAYETQYF.

Of note for this clone: Other nucleotide sequences from this sample produce the same CDR3. This sequence joins TRBV29-1 and TRBJ1-5; 12 bases agree with TRBD1. This CDR3 has 13 amino acids. The V gene's germline CDR1 is SQVTM and CDR2 ANQGSEA. J was trimmed by 6 bases and V by 6 bases; bases with no gene match: 3. CDR3 bases: TGCAGCGTCGGGACAGGGGGCGGTCAGCCCCAGCATTTT. This codes for CSVGTGGGQPQHF.

The chain links TRBV14 to TRBJ1-1; 9 bases are a match to TRBD1. V was clipped by 2 bases and J by 4 bases; unmatched bases: 5. The CDR3 is 15 amino acids. Germline V gives CDR1 SGHDN, CDR2 FVKESK. CDR3: CASSQPETGGTEAFF. The CDR3, as DNA: TGTGCCAGCAGCCAACCAGAGACAGGGGGCACTGAAGCTTTCTTT.